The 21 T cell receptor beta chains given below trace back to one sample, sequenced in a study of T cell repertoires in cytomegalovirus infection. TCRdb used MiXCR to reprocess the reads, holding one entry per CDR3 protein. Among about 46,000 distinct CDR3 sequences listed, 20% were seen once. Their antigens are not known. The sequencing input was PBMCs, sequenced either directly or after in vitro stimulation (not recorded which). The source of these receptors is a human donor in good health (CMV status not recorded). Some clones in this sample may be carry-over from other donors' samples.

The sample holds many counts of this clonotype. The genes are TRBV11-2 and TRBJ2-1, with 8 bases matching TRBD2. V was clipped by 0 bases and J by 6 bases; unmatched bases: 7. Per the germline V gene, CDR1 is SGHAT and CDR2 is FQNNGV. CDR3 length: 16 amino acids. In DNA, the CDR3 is TGTGCCAGCAGCTTAGATCAAAGGCTAGCGGGCAATGAGCAGTTCTTC. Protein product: CASSLDQRLAGNEQFF.

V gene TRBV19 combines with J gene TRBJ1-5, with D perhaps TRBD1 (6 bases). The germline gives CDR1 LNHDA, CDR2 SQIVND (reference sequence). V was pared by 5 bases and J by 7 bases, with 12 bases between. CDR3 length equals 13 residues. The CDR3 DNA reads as TGTGCCAGTAGTCTACAGGGTAACCAGCCCCAGCATTTT. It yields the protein CASSLQGNQPQHF. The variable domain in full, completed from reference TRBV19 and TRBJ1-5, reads DGGITQSPKYLFRKEGQNVTLSCEQNLNHDAMYWYRQDPGQGLRLIYYSQIVNDFQKGDIAEGYSVSREKKESFPLTVTSAQKNPTAFYLCASSLQGNQPQHFGDGTRLSIL.

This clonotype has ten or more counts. The CDR3 spells CASSLGPNTEAFF. The DNA for the CDR3 is TGTGCCAGCAGCTTGGGACCGAACACTGAAGCTTTCTTT. The chain links TRBV5-6 to TRBJ1-1; D is unresolved. Trimming cost V 0 bases and J 1 base, with 4 bases left between them. Germline V gene data show CDR1 as SGHDT and CDR2 as YYEEEE. This CDR3 spans 13 amino acids. Full variable domain (rest looked up from reference TRBV5-6 and TRBJ1-1): DAGVTQSPTHLIKTRGQQVTLRCSPKSGHDTVSWYQQALGQGPQFIFQYYEEEERQRGNFPDRFSGHQFPNYSSELNVNALLLGDSALYLCASSLGPNTEAFFGQGTRLTVV.

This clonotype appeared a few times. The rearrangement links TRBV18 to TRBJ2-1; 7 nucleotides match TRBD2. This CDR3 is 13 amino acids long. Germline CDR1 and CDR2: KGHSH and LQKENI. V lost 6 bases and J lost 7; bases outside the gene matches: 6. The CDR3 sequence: CASSTGGENEQFF. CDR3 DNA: TGTGCCAGCTCCACGGGGGGAGAGAATGAGCAGTTCTTC.

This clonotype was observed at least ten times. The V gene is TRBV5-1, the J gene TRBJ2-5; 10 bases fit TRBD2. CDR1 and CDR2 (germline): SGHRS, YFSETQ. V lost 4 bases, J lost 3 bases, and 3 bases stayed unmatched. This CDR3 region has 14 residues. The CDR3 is CASSPGLAEETQYF. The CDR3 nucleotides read TGCGCCAGCAGCCCCGGACTAGCGGAAGAGACCCAGTACTTC.

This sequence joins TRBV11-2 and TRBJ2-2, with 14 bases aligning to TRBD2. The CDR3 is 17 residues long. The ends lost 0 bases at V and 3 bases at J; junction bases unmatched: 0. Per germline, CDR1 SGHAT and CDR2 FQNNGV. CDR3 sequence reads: CASSLEGLAGDTGELFF. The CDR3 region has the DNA TGTGCCAGCAGCTTAGAGGGACTAGCGGGAGACACCGGGGAGCTGTTTTTT.

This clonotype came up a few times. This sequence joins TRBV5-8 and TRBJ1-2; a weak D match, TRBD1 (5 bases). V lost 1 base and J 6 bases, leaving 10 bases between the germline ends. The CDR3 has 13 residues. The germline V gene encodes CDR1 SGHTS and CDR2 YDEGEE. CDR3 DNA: TGTGCCAGCAGCTTGCGAGGGGCCAATGGCTACACCTTC. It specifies CASSLRGANGYTF.

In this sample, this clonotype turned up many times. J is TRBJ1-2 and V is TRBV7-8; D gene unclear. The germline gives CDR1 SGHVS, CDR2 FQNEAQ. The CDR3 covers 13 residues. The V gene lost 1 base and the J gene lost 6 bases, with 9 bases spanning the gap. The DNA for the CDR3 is TGTGCCAGCAGCTTAGGTATCGAGGATGGCTACACCTTC. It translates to CASSLGIEDGYTF.

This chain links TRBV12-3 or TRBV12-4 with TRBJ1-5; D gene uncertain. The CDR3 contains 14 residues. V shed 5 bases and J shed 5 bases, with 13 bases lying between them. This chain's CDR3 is CASSNFIRDQPQHF. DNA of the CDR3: TGTGCCAGCAGTAATTTCATAAGGGATCAGCCCCAGCATTTT.

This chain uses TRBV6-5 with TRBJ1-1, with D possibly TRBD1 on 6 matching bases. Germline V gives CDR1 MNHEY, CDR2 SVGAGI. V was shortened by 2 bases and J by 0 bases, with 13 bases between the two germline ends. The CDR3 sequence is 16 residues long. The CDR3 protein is CASSYTGQLMNTEAFF. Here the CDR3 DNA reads TGTGCCAGCAGTTACACCGGACAGCTCATGAACACTGAAGCTTTCTTT.

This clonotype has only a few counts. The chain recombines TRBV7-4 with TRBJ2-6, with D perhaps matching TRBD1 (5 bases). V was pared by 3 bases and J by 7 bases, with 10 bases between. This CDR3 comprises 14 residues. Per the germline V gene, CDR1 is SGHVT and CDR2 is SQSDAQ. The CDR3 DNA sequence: TGTGCCAGCAGCTTGCCCCAGGGAGCCAACGTCCTGACTTTC. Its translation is CASSLPQGANVLTF.

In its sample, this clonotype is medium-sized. CDR3 nucleotides: TGTGCCAGCAGCCAACACATCCGGGACAACACTGAAGCTTTCTTT. Translating gives CASSQHIRDNTEAFF. This sequence joins TRBV4-2 and TRBJ1-1; D perhaps matches TRBD1 (5 bases). V was shortened by 2 bases and J by 2 bases, with 12 bases between the two germline ends. CDR3 length: 15 residues. Germline assignment: CDR1 LGHNA and CDR2 YNFKEQ.

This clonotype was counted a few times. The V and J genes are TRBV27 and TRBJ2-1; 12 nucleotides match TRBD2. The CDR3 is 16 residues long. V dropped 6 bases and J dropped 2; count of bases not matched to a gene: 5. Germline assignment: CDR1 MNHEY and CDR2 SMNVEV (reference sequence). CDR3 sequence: CASRSLAGGPYNEQFF. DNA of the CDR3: TGTGCCAGCAGGAGCCTAGCGGGAGGGCCCTACAATGAGCAGTTCTTC.

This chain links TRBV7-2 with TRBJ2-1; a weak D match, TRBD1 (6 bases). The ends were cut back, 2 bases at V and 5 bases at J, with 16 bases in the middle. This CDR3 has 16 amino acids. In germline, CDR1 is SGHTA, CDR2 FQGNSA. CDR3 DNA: TGTGCCAGCAGCTTATGGGGGCATAGCCTAGACAATGAGCAGTTCTTC. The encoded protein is CASSLWGHSLDNEQFF.

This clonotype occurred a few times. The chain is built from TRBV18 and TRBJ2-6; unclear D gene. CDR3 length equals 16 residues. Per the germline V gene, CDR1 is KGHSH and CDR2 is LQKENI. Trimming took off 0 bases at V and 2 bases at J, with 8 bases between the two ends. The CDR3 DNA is TGTGCCAGCTCACCACCGTCCTTGGCTGGGGCCAACGTCCTGACTTTC. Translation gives CASSPPSLAGANVLTF.

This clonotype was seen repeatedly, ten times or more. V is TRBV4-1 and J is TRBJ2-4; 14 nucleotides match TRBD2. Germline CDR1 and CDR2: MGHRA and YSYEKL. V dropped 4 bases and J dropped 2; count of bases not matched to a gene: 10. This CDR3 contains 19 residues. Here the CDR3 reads CASSLRLAGGPGTKNIQYF. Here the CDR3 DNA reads TGCGCCAGCAGCCTCCGACTAGCGGGGGGGCCGGGGACCAAAAACATTCAGTACTTC.

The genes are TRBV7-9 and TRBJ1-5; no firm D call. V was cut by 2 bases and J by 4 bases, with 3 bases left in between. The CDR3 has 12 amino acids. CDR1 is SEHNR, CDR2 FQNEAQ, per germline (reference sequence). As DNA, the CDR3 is TGTGCCAGCAGCTTATTAAATCAGCCCCAGCATTTT. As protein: CASSLLNQPQHF.

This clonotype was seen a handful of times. DNA for the CDR3: TGTGCCAGCTCACCCGCGGGACAGAGTTCTACCTACGAGCAGTACTTC. This codes for CASSPAGQSSTYEQYF. The chain combines TRBV18 with TRBJ2-7; D may be TRBD1 (7 bases). Germline V CDR1 and CDR2: KGHSH, LQKENI. This CDR3 comprises 16 residues. V lost 3 bases and J 2 bases, leaving 17 bases between the germline ends.

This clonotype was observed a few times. The CDR3 DNA follows: TGCGCCAGCATGGTGGCGGGGCAACGGCAGCCCCAGCATTTT. It yields the protein CASMVAGQRQPQHF. This sequence joins TRBV10-2 and TRBJ1-5; weak D call: TRBD1 (5 bases). V lost 7 bases to trimming and J lost 7 bases, with 17 bases between them. The CDR3 has 14 residues. Per the germline V gene, CDR1 is WSHSY and CDR2 is SAAADI.

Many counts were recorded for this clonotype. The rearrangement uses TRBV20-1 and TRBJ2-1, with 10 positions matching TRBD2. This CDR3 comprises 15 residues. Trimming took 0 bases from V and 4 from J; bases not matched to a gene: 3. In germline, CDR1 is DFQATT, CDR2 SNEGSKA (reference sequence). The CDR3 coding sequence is TGCAGTGCTAGAGATCTAGCGGGAGCTTACAATGAGCAGTTCTTC. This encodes CSARDLAGAYNEQFF.

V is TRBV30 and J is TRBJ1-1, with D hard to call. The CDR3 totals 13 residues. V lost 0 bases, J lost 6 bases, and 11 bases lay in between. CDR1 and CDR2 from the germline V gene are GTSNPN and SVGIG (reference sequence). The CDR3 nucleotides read TGTGCCTGGAGTGTAAGAAGATCCTCTGAAGCTTTCTTT. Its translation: CAWSVRRSSEAFF.